This TCR beta chain is drawn from a study of blood T cell repertoires in COVID-19. About the research overall: Samples came from the United States, Italy and Spain, spanning acute and convalescent COVID-19. The cDNA or gDNA used as material had been derived from T cells, B-cell-depleted T cells, or PBMCs.

The protocol was immunoSEQ multiplex PCR, while the TCRdb copy is restricted to in-frame clones and leaves out a portion. This sample yields 150,000 or so clones, of which around 80% are seen a single time; roughly 15% belongs to the top ten. Trimming left V 5 bases short and J 1 base short, with 23 bases between. CDR1 and CDR2 (germline): MNHNY, SVGAGI (reference sequence). The CDR3 totals 18 residues. Sequenced: peripheral blood. The sequence was collected from a human donor with acute or convalescent COVID-19. The donor label of this sample is uncertain. The chain joins TRBV6-6 to TRBJ1-1; D not certain. Here the CDR3 DNA reads TGTGCCAGCAGTCCCTTTGTAGGAGGACGGGCCGGGAACACTGAAGCTTTCTTT. Amino acids: CASSPFVGGRAGNTEAFF.